The clone carrying this TCR beta chain was observed at least ten times. The sample is drawn from a study of T cells in Graves' hyperthyroidism and ophthalmopathy. Amplified TCR beta CDR3 regions came from RNA transcripts. Carried out on the TCR CDR3, a first-round RT-PCR used the HTBI primer set. Each CDR3 protein gets one entry after TCRdb re-called the multiplex PCR reads with MiXCR. Of roughly 420,000 distinct CDR3 sequences listed, approximately 14% are singletons. Patients aged 18 to 65 had newly diagnosed hyperthyroidism that had lasted under 2 months. V was cut by 0 bases and J by 9 bases, with 12 bases left in between. This CDR3 region has 13 residues. The germline V gene encodes CDR1 SQVTM and CDR2 ANQGSEA.

The sample consisted of blood. The V call is TRBV29-1, the J call TRBJ2-1; tentatively, D is TRBD2 (6 bases). This receptor was taken from a young woman with Graves' hyperthyroidism. This CDR3 is CSVEERGGGEQFF. In DNA form, the CDR3 reads TGCAGCGTTGAAGAAAGGGGAGGAGGTGAGCAGTTCTTC.